This record covers a single T cell receptor (beta chain). Authors' analysis steps: Estimation of nucleated cell counts relied on the amplification of reference gene primers. The protocol was immunoSEQ multiplex PCR, while the TCRdb copy is restricted to in-frame clones and leaves out a portion. Clonal size and the V and J genes are those of that table, whereas D and trimming came from the DNA. This sample has 100,000 to 150,000 clones; about nine tenths occur once, and the top ten carry approximately 4.2%. The data derive from a study of blood T cell repertoires in COVID-19. Study background: Acute and convalescent COVID-19 samples came from the United States, Italy and Spain. T cells, B-cell-depleted T cells, or PBMCs provided the cDNA or gDNA that served as material.

V was trimmed by 4 bases and J by 0 bases, leaving 16 bases between them. This CDR3 is 18 amino acids long. The germline V gene encodes CDR1 LGHNA and CDR2 YNFKEQ. This TCR was sampled from a man aged 40-50 years with acute or convalescent COVID-19. The material sequenced was peripheral blood. The rearrangement links TRBV4-2 to TRBJ2-6; D perhaps matches TRBD2 (6 bases). The CDR3 is CASSPVAEVVSGANVLTF. For the CDR3, the DNA is TGTGCCAGCAGCCCAGTAGCGGAAGTCGTCTCTGGGGCCAACGTCCTGACTTTC.